Listed here are 9 T cell receptor beta chains from one sample, sequenced in a study of shared clonotypes between healthy human individuals. The table came from immunoSEQ multiplex PCR; TCRdb's copy has only in-frame clones and leaves some out. The data hold hundreds of thousands of clones, with 90% to 97% observed a single time. Sequencing was performed on memory CD8+ T cells sorted from blood. Regarding subset: CD45RO+ cells pooled with CCR7-negative TemRA cells. Every receptor here comes from a young man in good health.

The V gene is TRBV9, the J gene TRBJ2-1; no definite D call. Trimming took 4 bases from V and 2 from J, leaving 13 bases between them. This CDR3 is built from 15 residues. Germline CDR1 SGDLS, CDR2 YYNGEE. This CDR3 reads CASSSGRFAYNEQFF. For the CDR3, the DNA is TGTGCCAGCAGCTCCGGTAGGTTCGCCTACAATGAGCAGTTCTTC.

CDR3 in DNA: TGCGCCAGCAGCCCCAGGGGTCCGGACACCGGGGAGCTGTTTTTT. Protein: CASSPRGPDTGELFF. The chain has TRBV5-1 and TRBJ2-2, with D tentatively TRBD1 (6 bases). Germline V CDR1 and CDR2: SGHRS, YFSETQ. CDR3 length: 15 residues. Trimming shortened V by 4 bases and J by 3 bases, and 13 bases separated the two germline ends.

The chain employs TRBV5-1 and TRBJ2-1; 12 nucleotides line up with TRBD2. The ends lost 0 bases at V and 4 bases at J; junction bases unmatched: 8. The CDR3 totals 18 residues. Germline V gene sequence: CDR1 SGHRS, CDR2 YFSETQ. In DNA form, the CDR3 reads TGCGCCAGCAGCTTGGCTAGCGGGAGGGCCTCTCAGTACAATGAGCAGTTCTTC. Protein sequence: CASSLASGRASQYNEQFF.

This chain uses TRBV28 with TRBJ1-2; 8 nucleotides align to TRBD1. CDR1 MDHEN and CDR2 SYDVKM come from the germline V gene. V dropped 6 bases and J dropped 2; count of bases not matched to a gene: 5. This CDR3 is 14 amino acids long. CDR3 sequence reads: CASRQGGGNYGYTF. The CDR3 DNA reads as TGTGCCAGCAGACAGGGGGGAGGGAACTATGGCTACACCTTC.

J is TRBJ2-5 and V is TRBV30; D gene ambiguous. V was shortened by 5 bases and J by 7 bases, with 11 bases between the two germline ends. Germline V CDR1 and CDR2: GTSNPN, SVGIG (reference sequence). The CDR3 sequence is 11 residues long. In DNA form, the CDR3 reads TGTGCCTGGGCCAGCCAGGCGACCCAGTACTTC. As protein: CAWASQATQYF.

DNA for the CDR3: TGTGCCAGCAGCTTATCTCGGACGGTAGTTTACAATGAGCAGTTCTTC. This encodes CASSLSRTVVYNEQFF. V usage is TRBV7-6 and J usage is TRBJ2-1, with D hard to call. Germline CDR1 and CDR2: SGHVS and FNYEAQ. This CDR3 spans 16 amino acids. Trimming stripped 2 bases from V and 4 bases from J, with 15 bases between.

The rearrangement joins TRBV4-2 to TRBJ2-6; 10 bases match TRBD1. Trimming removed 0 bases from V and 0 bases from J; junction bases left unmatched: 2. The germline V gene encodes CDR1 LGHNA and CDR2 YNFKEQ. This CDR3 contains 18 residues. CDR3 region: CASSQDWTGGSGANVLTF. CDR3 in DNA: TGTGCCAGCAGCCAAGATTGGACAGGGGGCTCTGGGGCCAACGTCCTGACTTTC.

The chain has TRBV2 and TRBJ2-3; D is perhaps TRBD2 (7 bases). This CDR3 is built from 16 residues. Germline CDR1 reads SNHLY; CDR2 reads FYNNEI. The ends were cut back, 6 bases at V and 4 bases at J, with 20 bases in the middle. The CDR3 loop is CASRTGRRGGADTQYF. The DNA of the CDR3 is TGTGCCAGCAGAACAGGGCGTAGGGGGGGAGCAGATACGCAGTATTTT.

The gene calls are TRBV4-1 and TRBJ2-2, with 9 bases aligning to TRBD2. The CDR3 is 18 residues long. From germline, CDR1 is MGHRA and CDR2 YSYEKL. The J segment lost 4 bases and the V segment lost 4 bases, leaving 13 bases of the junction unmatched. This CDR3 reads CASSPGPGGRAGTGELFF. The CDR3 DNA follows: TGCGCCAGCAGCCCAGGTCCCGGCGGGAGGGCCGGCACCGGGGAGCTGTTTTTT.